Following are 15 T cell receptor beta chains from one sample sequenced in a study of blood T cell repertoires in COVID-19. Produced via immunoSEQ multiplex PCR; TCRdb's table is partial and in-frame only. The sample includes 150,000 to 200,000 clones, roughly 88% of them seen just once. The specimen was peripheral blood. The origin of the receptors is a woman aged 80 or over with active or convalescent COVID-19.

CDR3 sequence reads: CASSPDRLYNSPLHF. The CDR3 coding sequence is TGTGCCAGTAGTCCCGACAGGCTCTATAATTCACCCCTCCACTTT. The chain joins TRBV19 to TRBJ1-6; tentative D call: TRBD1 (6 bases). Germline lookup yields CDR1 LNHDA and CDR2 SQIVND (reference sequence). The V end lost 5 bases, the J end lost 3 bases, and 11 bases lay between the germline ends. The length of the CDR3 is 15 residues.

This sequence joins TRBV6-2 or TRBV6-3 and TRBJ1-2; 8 bases fit TRBD1. The germline V gene encodes CDR1 MNHEY and CDR2 SVGEGT. The CDR3 consists of 14 residues. The ends lost 4 bases at V and 4 bases at J; junction bases unmatched: 5. The CDR3 reads CASSSEDRVYGYTF. The CDR3 nucleotides read TGTGCCAGCAGTTCGGAGGACAGGGTCTATGGCTACACCTTC.

The rearrangement uses TRBV6-5 and TRBJ1-1; D is perhaps TRBD1 (5 bases). V lost 6 bases and J 5 bases, leaving 10 bases between the germline ends. Germline V gene sequence: CDR1 MNHEY, CDR2 SVGAGI. The CDR3 sequence is 12 residues long. The CDR3 here is CASSYGGTEAFF. CDR3 DNA: TGTGCCAGCAGCTACGGGGGGACTGAAGCTTTCTTT.

This chain links TRBV6-6 with TRBJ2-7; D possibly corresponds to TRBD1 (6 bases). V was cut by 6 bases and J by 3 bases, with 9 bases left in between. This CDR3 spans 12 amino acids. Germline V gene lookup returns CDR1 MNHNY and CDR2 SVGAGI (reference sequence). CDR3 in DNA: TGTGCCAGCAGCCAGGGACACTACGAGCAGTACTTC. Translation gives CASSQGHYEQYF.

The chain couples TRBV2 to TRBJ1-4; D might be TRBD1 (6 bases). The CDR3 is 15 amino acids. Germline CDR1 is SNHLY and CDR2 is FYNNEI. Trimming cost V 6 bases and J 0 bases, with 11 bases left between them. CDR3 DNA sequence: TGTGCCAGCAGACCGCGACAGGCAACTAATGAAAAACTGTTTTTT. As protein: CASRPRQATNEKLFF.

The V call is TRBV6-2 or TRBV6-3, the J call TRBJ2-1; 7 bases align to TRBD2. The trim removed 0 bases at V and 5 bases at J, leaving 7 bases unmatched. Germline loops: CDR1 MNHEY, CDR2 SVGEGT. The CDR3 has 16 residues. The chain's CDR3 is CASSYSSSGVNNEQFF. CDR3 in DNA: TGTGCCAGCAGTTACTCGTCCAGCGGGGTCAACAATGAGCAGTTCTTC.

V and J are TRBV6-2 or TRBV6-3 and TRBJ2-1; 9 nucleotides agree with TRBD2. Germline V gives CDR1 MNHEY, CDR2 SVGEGT. The CDR3 spans 15 residues. J was trimmed by 2 bases and V by 1 base; bases with no gene match: 0. The CDR3 protein is CASSYLAGAYNEQFF. The DNA for the CDR3 is TGTGCCAGCAGTTACTTAGCGGGGGCCTACAATGAGCAGTTCTTC.

This rearrangement joins TRBV7-3 to TRBJ2-1; possible D gene TRBD1, 6 bases. Germline assignment: CDR1 SGHTA and CDR2 FQGTGA. The CDR3 covers 14 residues. The germline V and J ends were trimmed by 4 bases and 2 bases, with 9 bases remaining between them. CDR3 sequence: CASSSGEPYNEQFF. CDR3 in DNA: TGTGCCAGCAGCTCAGGGGAGCCCTACAATGAGCAGTTCTTC.

The chain combines TRBV27 with TRBJ1-5; TRBD1 aligns across 7 bases. Trimming removed 4 bases from V and 0 bases from J; junction bases left unmatched: 6. The CDR3 is 16 amino acids. Germline V gene data show CDR1 as MNHEY and CDR2 as SMNVEV (reference sequence). The DNA of the CDR3 is TGTGCCAGCAGTTCCACAGGGGCCTATAGCAATCAGCCCCAGCATTTT. Amino acids: CASSSTGAYSNQPQHF.

The CDR3: CSGGWLQETQYF. The CDR3 coding sequence is TGCAGCGGGGGCTGGCTCCAAGAGACCCAGTACTTC. The chain uses TRBV29-1 and TRBJ2-5, with TRBD1 as a possible D gene (5 bases). Deletions cut 7 bases from V and 1 base from J, with 10 bases between. Germline CDR1 SQVTM, CDR2 ANQGSEA. The CDR3 is 12 residues long.

The table lists this clone with a few counts. The rearrangement links TRBV7-2 to TRBJ2-2, with D maybe TRBD1 (7 bases). This CDR3 spans 15 amino acids. CDR1 is SGHTA and CDR2 is FQGNSA in the germline V gene. V lost 5 bases to trimming and J lost 3 bases, with 13 bases between them. The CDR3 sequence is CASSRRDSYTGELFF. In DNA form, the CDR3 reads TGTGCCAGCAGCAGGCGGGACAGCTACACCGGGGAGCTGTTTTTT.

The chain links TRBV6-6 to TRBJ2-7, with D perhaps matching TRBD2 (7 bases). The CDR3 runs to 14 residues. Trimming left V 8 bases short and J 4 bases short, with 18 bases between. Per the germline V gene, CDR1 is MNHNY and CDR2 is SVGAGI (reference sequence). The CDR3 coding sequence is TGTGCCAGCGTCAGGGGAGGGAGCGTGTACGAGCAGTACTTC. It is translated as CASVRGGSVYEQYF.

Points on this clone: Other DNA sequences in this sample translate to the same CDR3. The rearrangement joins TRBV12-3 or TRBV12-4 to TRBJ2-7; no clear D. CDR3 length: 11 amino acids. With 5 bases removed from V and 2 bases from J, the gap between germline ends came to 4 bases. The CDR3 region is CASSRAYEQYF. Here the CDR3 DNA reads TGTGCCAGCAGTCGGGCCTACGAGCAGTACTTC.

This chain links TRBV10-3 with TRBJ2-2, with TRBD1 matching over 9 bases. Germline V lookup: CDR1 ENHRY, CDR2 SYGVKD. This CDR3 comprises 15 residues. J was trimmed by 4 bases and V by 6 bases; bases with no gene match: 6. The DNA of the CDR3 is TGTGCCATCAGCGCCGGGACAGGGATCACCGGGGAGCTGTTTTTT. It specifies CAISAGTGITGELFF.

This chain links TRBV25-1 with TRBJ2-7, with 11 nucleotides matching TRBD1. Germline CDR1 reads MGHDK; CDR2 reads SYGVNS. The CDR3 runs 14 residues. Losses at the gene ends were 6 bases for V and 2 bases for J; bases not matched to a gene: 3. CDR3 sequence (DNA): TGTGCCAGCAGACCGGGACAGGGGGCCTACGAGCAGTACTTC. Protein: CASRPGQGAYEQYF.